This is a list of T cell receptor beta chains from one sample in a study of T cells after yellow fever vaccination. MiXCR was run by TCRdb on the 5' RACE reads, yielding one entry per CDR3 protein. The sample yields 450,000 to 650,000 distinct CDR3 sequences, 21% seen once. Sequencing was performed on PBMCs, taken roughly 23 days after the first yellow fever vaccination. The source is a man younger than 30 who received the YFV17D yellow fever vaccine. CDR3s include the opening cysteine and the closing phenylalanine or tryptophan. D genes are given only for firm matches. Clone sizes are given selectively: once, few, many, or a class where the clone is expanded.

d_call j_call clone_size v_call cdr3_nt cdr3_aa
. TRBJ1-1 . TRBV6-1 TGTGCCAGCAACCAACGGGGGGGAATGAACACTGAAGCTTTCTTT CASNQRGGMNTEAFF
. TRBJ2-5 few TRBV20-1 TGCAGTGCTAGAAGGTCCCCCCAAGAGACCCAGTACTTC CSARRSPQETQYF
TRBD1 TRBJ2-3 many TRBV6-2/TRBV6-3 TGTGCCAGCAGTTACGGGGGACAGGGGGAGGTGGATACGCAGTATTTT CASSYGGQGEVDTQYF
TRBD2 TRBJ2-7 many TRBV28 TGTGCCAGCAGTTTTGGCGGGGGGGGGTACGAGCAGTACTTC CASSFGGGGYEQYF
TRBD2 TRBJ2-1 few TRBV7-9 TGTGCCAGCAGCTTAAATCTAGCGGGGGGATCGTACAATGAGCAGTTCTTC CASSLNLAGGSYNEQFF
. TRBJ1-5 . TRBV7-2 TGTGCCAGCAGCTTAACCTGGGGCGCGGGCCAGCCCCAGCATTTT CASSLTWGAGQPQHF
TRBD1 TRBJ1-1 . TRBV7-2 TGTGCCAGCAGCGGACAGGGGAGTGACACTGAAGCTTTCTTT CASSGQGSDTEAFF
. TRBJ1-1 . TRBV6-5 TGTGCCAGCAGTTACCAGACAGGAAACACTGAAGCTTTCTTT CASSYQTGNTEAFF
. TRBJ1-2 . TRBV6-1 TGTGCCAGCAGCCCCCCTGGGGGAGTCTATGGCTACACCTTC CASSPPGGVYGYTF
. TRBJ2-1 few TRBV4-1 TGCGCCAGCAGCCCCCTAGGACTGGGGTTGTCCTACAATGAGCAGTTCTTC CASSPLGLGLSYNEQFF
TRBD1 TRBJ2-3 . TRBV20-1 TGCAGTGCTAGAGAATGGGGACAGGGGGACCTCGTTACGCAGTATTTT CSAREWGQGDLVTQYF
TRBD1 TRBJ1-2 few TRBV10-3 TGTGCCATCAAGCAGGGGGGTGACGACTATGGCTACACCTTC CAIKQGGDDYGYTF
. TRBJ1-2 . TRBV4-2 TGTGCCAGCAGCCAAGGCACAGAGTGGCCCTACACCTTC CASSQGTEWPYTF
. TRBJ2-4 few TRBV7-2 TGTGCCAGCAGCTTAGTGAGGGGCATTCAGTACTTC CASSLVRGIQYF
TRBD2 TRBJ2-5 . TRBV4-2 TGTGCCAGCAGCCAAGATGAGGGGTGGGGGGGCCAAGAGACCCAGTACTTC CASSQDEGWGGQETQYF
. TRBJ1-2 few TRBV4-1 TGCGCCAGCAGCCAAGTAGCCCGGCGCGGCTACACCTTC CASSQVARRGYTF
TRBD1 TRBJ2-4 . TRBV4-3 TGCGCCAGCAGCCAAGAACCCCAGGGGGCTTTGAACATTCAGTACTTC CASSQEPQGALNIQYF
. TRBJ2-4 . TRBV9 TGTGCCAGCAGCGTAGGGGGGACTAAAAACATTCAGTACTTC CASSVGGTKNIQYF
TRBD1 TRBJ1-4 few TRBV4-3 TGCGCCAGCAGCCAAGAACTAAGGACAGGGTTTCATGAAAAACTGTTTTTT CASSQELRTGFHEKLFF
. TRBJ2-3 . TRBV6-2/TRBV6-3 TGTGCCAGCGGAAGGGTCAACACAGATACGCAGTATTTT CASGRVNTDTQYF
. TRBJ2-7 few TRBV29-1 TGCAGCGTTGATCGGGGAATGGACGAGCAGTACTTC CSVDRGMDEQYF
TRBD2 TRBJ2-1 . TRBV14 TGTGCCAGCCGCCGGGGCGGGGGGAACAATGAGCAGTTCTTC CASRRGGGNNEQFF
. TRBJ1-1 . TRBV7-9 TGTGCCAGCAGCTTAGCGTGGGCGGTCTGGAACACTGAAGCTTTCTTT CASSLAWAVWNTEAFF
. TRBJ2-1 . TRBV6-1 TGTGCCAGCCGTACCTTAGCGCGGAGCTCCTACAATGAGCAGTTCTTC CASRTLARSSYNEQFF
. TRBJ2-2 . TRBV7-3 TGTGCCAGCAGCTCGGCGACCCTGGCCGGGGAGCTGTTTTTT CASSSATLAGELFF
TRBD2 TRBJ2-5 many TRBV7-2 TGTGCCAGCAGCTGGACGGCGGGGGTTGGGGAGACCCAGTACTTC CASSWTAGVGETQYF
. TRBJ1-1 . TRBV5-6 TGTGCCAGCAGCCCAGGATTGTCCACTGAAGCTTTCTTT CASSPGLSTEAFF
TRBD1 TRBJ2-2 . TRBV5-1 TGCGCCAGCACATCCCAAGGACAGGGGAACACCGGGGAGCTGTTTTTT CASTSQGQGNTGELFF
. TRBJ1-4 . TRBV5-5 TGTGCCAGCAGCGGGGGGACTAATGAAAAACTGTTTTTT CASSGGTNEKLFF
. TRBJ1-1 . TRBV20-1 TGCAGTGCTATCGCTCCCAGGGTGAACACTGAAGCTTTCTTT CSAIAPRVNTEAFF
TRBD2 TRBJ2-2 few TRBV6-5 TGTGCCAGCAGTTTGACGGGGGGCACCGGGGAGCTGTTTTTT CASSLTGGTGELFF
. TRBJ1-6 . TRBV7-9 TGTGCCAGCAGCTTATCGGACACAGGGAACTCACCCCTCCACTTT CASSLSDTGNSPLHF
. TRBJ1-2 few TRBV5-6 TGTGCCAGCAGCTGGGGGGCTGGCTACACCTTC CASSWGAGYTF
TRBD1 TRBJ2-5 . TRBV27 TGTGCCAGCAGTTTGGCACCGACAGGGCGGGAGACCCAGTACTTC CASSLAPTGRETQYF
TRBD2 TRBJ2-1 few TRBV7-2 TGTGCCAGCAGCCCGATGGGACTAGCCTATGAGCAGTTCTTC CASSPMGLAYEQFF
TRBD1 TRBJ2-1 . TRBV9 TGTGCCAGCAGCTTCAGACAGGGAAGTATTAGAAATGAGCAGTTCTTC CASSFRQGSIRNEQFF
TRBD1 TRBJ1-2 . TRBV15 TGTGCCACCACTCTCCCCGGGACAGATGGCTACACCTTC CATTLPGTDGYTF
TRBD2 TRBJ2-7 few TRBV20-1 TGCAGTGCTCAAAAGCCGGGACTAGAATCCTACGAGCAGTACTTC CSAQKPGLESYEQYF
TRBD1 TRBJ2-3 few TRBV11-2 TGTGCCAGCAGCAACAGGGGAATACTCACAGATACGCAGTATTTT CASSNRGILTDTQYF
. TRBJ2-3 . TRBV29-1 TGCAGCGTTGGGGGCGAAACCACAGATACGCAGTATTTT CSVGGETTDTQYF
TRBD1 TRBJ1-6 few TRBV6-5 TGTGCCAGCAGTTACTCGATGGCAGGGGGTTATAATTCACCCCTCCACTTT CASSYSMAGGYNSPLHF
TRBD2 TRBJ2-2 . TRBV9 TGTGCCAGCAGCCTCAGACCGGGACTAGCGGGGGGCCGCTCGAACACCGGGGAGCTGTTTTTT CASSLRPGLAGGRSNTGELFF